Presented here are 18 T cell receptor beta chains from one specimen sequenced in a study of blood T cell repertoires in COVID-19. Only in-frame clones appear in the TCRdb table, and some are missing; sequencing was by immunoSEQ multiplex PCR. The data contain about 160,000 clones, around four fifths of them seen just once; the ten biggest clones take up roughly 4%. What was sequenced was PBMCs or T cells enriched from blood (not recorded which). Receptor source: a woman between 45 and 65 years old in a cohort exposed to, infected with or recovered from COVID-19 (not recorded which).

The V gene is TRBV7-2, the J gene TRBJ2-7; D may be TRBD1 (5 bases). Trimming cost V 5 bases and J 0 bases, with 8 bases left between them. The germline V gene encodes CDR1 SGHTA and CDR2 FQGNSA. CDR3 length equals 13 residues. The CDR3 DNA follows: TGTGCCAGCAGCCTCAGGGCCTCCTACGAGCAGTACTTC. This encodes CASSLRASYEQYF. Based on the CDR3 plus reference TRBV7-2 and TRBJ2-7, the full variable domain is GAGVSQSPSNKVTEKGKDVELRCDPISGHTALYWYRQSLGQGLEFLIYFQGNSAPDKSGLPSDRFSAERTGGSVSTLTIQRTQQEDSAVYLCASSLRASYEQYFGPGTRLTVT.

The chain carries TRBV28 and TRBJ2-3; no clear D gene. The CDR3 totals 12 residues. V shed 2 bases and J shed 4 bases, with 4 bases lying between them. Germline loops: CDR1 MDHEN, CDR2 SYDVKM. CDR3 in amino acids: CASSLVADTQYF. The CDR3 region has the DNA TGTGCCAGCAGTTTAGTAGCAGATACGCAGTATTTT.

The chain links TRBV5-1 to TRBJ2-2; tentatively, D is TRBD2 (6 bases). CDR1 is SGHRS, CDR2 YFSETQ, per germline. This CDR3 has 14 residues. Trimming stripped 3 bases from V and 6 bases from J, with 12 bases between. The CDR3 loop is CASSYRELAGELFF. In DNA form, the CDR3 reads TGCGCCAGCAGCTATCGGGAGTTAGCCGGGGAGCTGTTTTTT.

The V call is TRBV19, the J call TRBJ2-7; D not certain. V was shortened by 6 bases and J by 0 bases, with 15 bases between the two germline ends. CDR1 LNHDA and CDR2 SQIVND come from the germline V gene (reference sequence). CDR3 length equals 15 residues. The CDR3 spells CASSHEPLFSYEQYF. CDR3 DNA: TGTGCCAGTAGCCACGAGCCCCTTTTCTCCTACGAGCAGTACTTC.

This sequence joins TRBV28 and TRBJ2-4, with a possible D match to TRBD1 (5 bases). The CDR3 is 15 residues long. From germline, CDR1 is MDHEN and CDR2 SYDVKM. The V end lost 4 bases, the J end lost 6 bases, and 16 bases lay between the germline ends. Written as DNA, the CDR3 is TGTGCCAGCAGTTCCGGTGGGGCAGACTCAAACATTCAGTACTTC. As protein: CASSSGGADSNIQYF.

This chain connects TRBV7-2 to TRBJ2-5, with 7 bases identical to TRBD2. Trimming at V came to 4 bases and at J to 4 bases, leaving 9 bases not matched to a gene. Germline assignment: CDR1 SGHTA and CDR2 FQGNSA. The CDR3 runs to 15 residues. The CDR3 coding sequence is TGTGCCAGCAGCTCAACCGGGAGGATATCAGAGACCCAGTACTTC. Amino acid sequence: CASSSTGRISETQYF. The variable domain in full, completed from reference TRBV7-2 and TRBJ2-5, reads GAGVSQSPSNKVTEKGKDVELRCDPISGHTALYWYRQSLGQGLEFLIYFQGNSAPDKSGLPSDRFSAERTGGSVSTLTIQRTQQEDSAVYLCASSSTGRISETQYFGPGTRLLVL.

The CDR3 nucleotides are TGTGCCAGCAGCGTCCGACAGGGGCCTGGCTATGGCTACACCTTC. It yields the protein CASSVRQGPGYGYTF. The chain is built from TRBV7-8 and TRBJ1-2; 8 bases are a match to TRBD1. CDR3 length: 15 amino acids. Germline values: CDR1 SGHVS, CDR2 FQNEAQ. With 5 bases clipped from V and 4 bases from J, the junction kept 9 bases outside the gene matches.

As DNA, the CDR3 is TGTGCCAGCAGCCGCTCCGGGACAGGGGGCCTCGAGCAGTACTTC. Protein product: CASSRSGTGGLEQYF. V and J are TRBV28 and TRBJ2-7, with 12 bases fitting TRBD1. CDR3 length equals 15 residues. V shed 6 bases, J shed 6 bases, and the junction held 9 bases outside the gene matches. Germline V lookup: CDR1 MDHEN, CDR2 SYDVKM. Combining the CDR3 with reference TRBV28 and TRBJ2-7 gives the whole variable domain DVKVTQSSRYLVKRTGEKVFLECVQDMDHENMFWYRQDPGLGLRLIYFSYDVKMKEKGDIPEGYSVSREKKERFSLILESASTNQTSMYLCASSRSGTGGLEQYFGPGTRLTVT.

The V and J genes are TRBV5-1 and TRBJ1-3; D is undetermined. The germline V gene encodes CDR1 SGHRS and CDR2 YFSETQ. The CDR3 totals 16 residues. Deletions cut 0 bases from V and 0 bases from J, with 10 bases between. CDR3 DNA: TGCGCCAGCAGCTTGGCTGATCATAGCTCTGGAAACACCATATATTTT. Translation gives CASSLADHSSGNTIYF.

The CDR3 sequence: CASSFPGQNNEQYF. The CDR3 DNA reads as TGTGCCAGCAGCTTCCCGGGACAGAATAACGAGCAGTACTTC. The rearrangement uses TRBV7-8 and TRBJ2-7, with TRBD1 matching 7 bases. Trimming removed 3 bases from V and 5 bases from J; junction bases left unmatched: 7. Germline V lookup: CDR1 SGHVS, CDR2 FQNEAQ. There are 14 residues in the CDR3.

This clone occurred many times. The V gene is TRBV5-6, the J gene TRBJ1-2; unclear D gene. CDR3 length: 13 residues. Trimming shortened V by 0 bases and J by 6 bases, and 9 bases separated the two germline ends. CDR1 is SGHDT and CDR2 is YYEEEE in the germline V gene. The CDR3 nucleotides are TGTGCCAGCAGCTTGGGAAAAGCAAATGGCTACACCTTC. Its protein is CASSLGKANGYTF.

CDR3 amino acids: CASSTWTGGNMNTEAFF. The CDR3 DNA reads TGTGCCAGCAGTACCTGGACAGGGGGCAACATGAACACTGAAGCTTTCTTT. The genes are TRBV6-2 or TRBV6-3 and TRBJ1-1, with 11 bases aligning to TRBD1. The CDR3 runs to 17 residues. V lost 5 bases, J lost 0 bases, and 8 bases stayed unmatched. CDR1 MNHEY and CDR2 SVGEGT come from the germline V gene.

The V and J genes are TRBV15 and TRBJ2-7; 8 bases match TRBD1. The CDR3 sequence is 14 residues long. V trimming: 5 bases; J trimming: 4 bases; junction bases outside the gene matches: 7. Looked up from germline, CDR1 is LNHNV and CDR2 is YYDKDF (reference sequence). The CDR3 loop is CATSFGTGPYEQYF. The CDR3 coding sequence is TGTGCCACCAGCTTCGGGACAGGCCCTTACGAGCAGTACTTC.

V usage is TRBV2 and J usage is TRBJ1-2; no definite D call. The CDR3 runs 14 residues. CDR1 and CDR2 (germline): SNHLY, FYNNEI. V was pared by 7 bases and J by 2 bases, with 14 bases between. The CDR3: CASKLGEENYGYTF. Written as DNA, the CDR3 is TGTGCCAGCAAGTTGGGAGAAGAAAACTATGGCTACACCTTC.

The rearrangement joins TRBV5-1 to TRBJ2-5, with 8 bases identical to TRBD1. J lost 5 bases, V lost 0 bases, and 12 bases had no gene match. Germline values: CDR1 SGHRS, CDR2 YFSETQ. The CDR3 is 17 amino acids. CDR3 coding DNA: TGCGCCAGCAGCTTGGCAGGGACAGGAGGGGGGCAGGAGACCCAGTACTTC. Protein product: CASSLAGTGGGQETQYF.

The chain is built from TRBV2 and TRBJ2-5, with TRBD2 as a possible D gene (5 bases). This CDR3 is built from 14 residues. From germline, CDR1 is SNHLY and CDR2 FYNNEI. Trimming stripped 10 bases from V and 1 base from J, with 16 bases between. CDR3 sequence (DNA): TGTGCCACCCGGTCCGGGGTACTCCAAGAGACCCAGTACTTC. Encoded protein: CATRSGVLQETQYF.

The rearrangement uses TRBV11-2 and TRBJ2-7, with TRBD2 as a possible D gene (5 bases). The CDR3 is made up of 15 amino acids. With 5 bases removed from V and 3 bases from J, the gap between germline ends came to 17 bases. The germline V gene has CDR1 SGHAT and CDR2 FQNNGV. DNA of the CDR3: TGTGCCAGCAGCGAAGAAGTGCTAGCTGGCTACGAGCAGTACTTC. This codes for CASSEEVLAGYEQYF.

V is TRBV30 and J is TRBJ1-3; D gene unclear. Trimming took off 7 bases at V and 4 bases at J, with 11 bases between the two ends. CDR1 and CDR2 (germline): GTSNPN, SVGIG (reference sequence). CDR3 length: 12 residues. CDR3 loop: CAYSEGGNTIYF. The CDR3 bases are TGTGCCTACTCAGAGGGAGGAAACACCATATATTTT.